The clone carrying this T cell receptor (beta chain) occurred once. Per the original methods: For nucleated cells, counts were estimated from reference gene primer amplification. The table came from immunoSEQ multiplex PCR; TCRdb's copy has only in-frame clones and leaves some out. V, J and clone size are those of that table, while D and trimming were read from the DNA. Of about 90,000 clones listed, about 80% are singletons. This sample stems from a study of blood T cell repertoires in COVID-19. Study background: The study drew acute and convalescent COVID-19 samples from the United States, Italy and Spain. The cDNA or gDNA used as material had been derived from T cells, B-cell-depleted T cells, or PBMCs.

Germline V CDR1 and CDR2: SGHDT, YYEEEE. After removal of 10 bases from V and 8 bases from J, the junction contained 6 bases not matched to a gene. The CDR3 extends over 11 amino acids. This TCR was recovered from a woman between 65 and 79 years old with acute or convalescent COVID-19. The source material was peripheral blood. The chain links TRBV5-6 to TRBJ1-2, with TRBD1 matching over 9 bases. The chain's CDR3 is CAGTGGQGYTF. CDR3 nucleotides: TGTGCCGGAACAGGGGGCCAAGGCTACACCTTC.